These 18 T cell receptor beta chains were all obtained from the same sample, sequenced in a study of regulatory T cells in long-lasting Graves disease. TCRdb independently ran MiXCR on the reads; one entry per CDR3 protein. The sample has approximately 800 distinct CDR3 sequences; about 87% are singletons. Extracted PBMC RNA gave rise to the TCR library. The sample in question was peripheral blood mononuclear cells (PBMCs), obtained with antithyroid drug treatment, in newly diagnosed or persistent Graves disease (not recorded which). Receptors were obtained from a middle-aged man with Graves disease.

This clonotype was counted only a few times. CDR3 amino acids: CASSFGTDPEQYF. The CDR3 nucleotides read TGTGCCAGCAGTTTCGGGACAGACCCGGAGCAGTACTTC. This chain links TRBV28 with TRBJ2-7, with 7 bases identical to TRBD1. The CDR3 has 13 residues. Germline CDR1 is MDHEN and CDR2 is SYDVKM. V dropped 3 bases and J dropped 7; count of bases not matched to a gene: 6.

V usage is TRBV28 and J usage is TRBJ2-3, with no clear D. Germline V lookup: CDR1 MDHEN, CDR2 SYDVKM. The length of the CDR3 is 9 residues. V lost 7 bases to trimming and J lost 10 bases, with 6 bases between them. The CDR3 spells CASIAPQYF. The CDR3, as DNA: TGTGCCAGCATCGCCCCGCAGTATTTT.

This clonotype is judged hyperexpanded (1% or more). The V gene is TRBV16, the J gene TRBJ1-2; a possible D gene is TRBD1 (6 bases). V was shortened by 4 bases and J by 5 bases, with 14 bases between the two germline ends. Germline CDR1 and CDR2: KGHSY and FQNENV. This CDR3 is 14 amino acids long. This CDR3 is CASSPSTTGYGYTF. The CDR3 nucleotides read TGTGCCAGCAGCCCTTCCACGACAGGATATGGCTACACCTTC.

The chain uses TRBV9 and TRBJ2-7, with D perhaps given as TRBD1 or TRBD2 (6 bases each). Germline V gene data show CDR1 as SGDLS and CDR2 as YYNGEE. Between the trimmed V and J ends, which lost 3 bases and 2 bases, there was a span of 15 bases. This CDR3 contains 15 residues. CDR3 DNA: TGTGCCAGCAGCGAAGGGGGGACGGCTACCTACGAGCAGTACTTC. It translates to CASSEGGTATYEQYF.

The gene calls are TRBV28 and TRBJ2-7, with D perhaps TRBD1 (6 bases). The V gene lost 5 bases and the J gene lost 0 bases, with 17 bases spanning the gap. This CDR3 has 16 residues. Germline-derived CDR1 and CDR2 are MDHEN and SYDVKM. The CDR3 DNA follows: TGTGCCAGCAGTCAGCCGTGGGACAAGGTCTCCTACGAGCAGTACTTC. This translates into CASSQPWDKVSYEQYF.

V usage is TRBV7-2 and J usage is TRBJ2-1, with 10 bases lining up with TRBD2. The CDR3 has 16 residues. Germline CDR1 reads SGHTA; CDR2 reads FQGNSA. Trimming removed 5 bases from V and 2 bases from J; junction bases left unmatched: 6. The DNA of the CDR3 is TGTGCCAGCAGCCCGGCTAGCGGGGGCGCCTACAATGAGCAGTTCTTC. Encoded protein: CASSPASGGAYNEQFF.

The chain uses TRBV20-1 and TRBJ1-3, with a tentative D call TRBD1 (6 bases). Germline V CDR1 and CDR2: DFQATT, SNEGSKA (reference sequence). Between the trimmed V and J ends, which lost 3 bases and 1 base, there was a span of 10 bases. The CDR3 has 14 residues. CDR3 in amino acids: CSASHQGSGNTIYF. The CDR3, as DNA: TGCAGTGCTAGTCATCAGGGGTCTGGAAACACCATATATTTT.

The chain recombines TRBV9 with TRBJ1-1; the D is unclear. Per germline, CDR1 SGDLS and CDR2 YYNGEE. V was shortened by 3 bases and J by 2 bases, with 5 bases between the two germline ends. The CDR3 totals 12 residues. CDR3 sequence (DNA): TGTGCCAGCAGCGGTTCAAACACTGAAGCTTTCTTT. It yields the protein CASSGSNTEAFF. Looking up the rest from reference TRBV9 and TRBJ1-1 gives the full variable domain: DSGVTQTPKHLITATGQRVTLRCSPRSGDLSVYWYQQSLDQGLQFLIQYYNGEERAKGNILERFSAQQFPDLHSELNLSSLELGDSALYFCASSGSNTEAFFGQGTRLTVV.

The chain employs TRBV27 and TRBJ1-1; the D is unclear. Trimming removed 5 bases from V and 4 bases from J, with 17 bases in between. Germline loops: CDR1 MNHEY, CDR2 SMNVEV (reference sequence). CDR3 length equals 15 residues. The CDR3 coding sequence is TGTGCCAGCAGTCCGGACGGCTGGTGGGGCACTGAAGCTTTCTTT. Translated: CASSPDGWWGTEAFF.

The CDR3 DNA sequence: TGTGCCAGCAGCATCGGACAGGGGAACACTGAAGCTTTCTTT. The encoded protein is CASSIGQGNTEAFF. The J gene is TRBJ1-1, the V gene TRBV21-1; no DNA check was done on the table's D call, TRBD1. TRBV21-1 is listed as a pseudogene. The CDR3 is 14 residues long.

The gene calls are TRBV6-2 or TRBV6-3 and TRBJ2-1; D is ambiguous. Looked up from germline, CDR1 is MNHEY and CDR2 is SVGEGT. With 4 bases removed from V and 2 bases from J, the gap between germline ends came to 18 bases. CDR3 length: 17 residues. The CDR3, as DNA: TGTGCCAGCAGTTCTGAAGCGTTCGTCAGCCCCTACAATGAGCAGTTCTTC. Protein product: CASSSEAFVSPYNEQFF.

V is TRBV6-5 and J is TRBJ2-5, with a weak D call TRBD2 (6 bases). Per germline, CDR1 MNHEY and CDR2 SVGAGI. The CDR3 spans 15 residues. Trimming took off 0 bases at V and 5 bases at J, with 13 bases between the two ends. CDR3 coding DNA: TGTGCCAGCAGTTACTCAGGACTAACCGTGGAGACCCAGTACTTC. Its protein is CASSYSGLTVETQYF.

This rearrangement joins TRBV6-1 to TRBJ2-3; D remains unclear. V was trimmed by 4 bases and J by 5 bases, leaving 4 bases between them. Germline CDR1 reads MNHNS; CDR2 reads SASEGT. CDR3 length equals 11 residues. As DNA, the CDR3 is TGTGCCAGCAGTGGAGGAGATACGCAGTATTTT. Amino acids: CASSGGDTQYF.

This clonotype was detected only once. The chain employs TRBV3-1 and TRBJ1-5, with D unresolved. The germline V gene has CDR1 LGHDT and CDR2 YNNKEL (reference sequence). Trimming removed 1 base from V and 6 bases from J, with 13 bases in between. The CDR3 contains 15 residues. The chain's CDR3 is CASSQGWQVGQPQHF. Here the CDR3 DNA reads TGTGCCAGCAGCCAAGGGTGGCAGGTGGGTCAGCCCCAGCATTTT.

This sequence joins TRBV11-2 and TRBJ1-2, with D hard to call. In germline, CDR1 is SGHAT, CDR2 FQNNGV. With 6 bases removed from V and 4 bases from J, the gap between germline ends came to 15 bases. The CDR3 is 14 amino acids. This CDR3 is CASREGPGIYGYTF. CDR3 coding DNA: TGTGCCAGCAGAGAGGGTCCGGGAATCTATGGCTACACCTTC.

This chain uses TRBV10-2 with TRBJ2-7; 11 bases map to TRBD1. CDR1 and CDR2 from the germline V gene are WSHSY and SAAADI. CDR3 length: 13 residues. V gave up 4 bases and J gave up 6 bases; unmatched junction bases: 2. This CDR3 reads CASSGTGGREQYF. The DNA of the CDR3 is TGCGCCAGCAGTGGGACAGGGGGCCGCGAGCAGTACTTC.

The chain carries TRBV19 and TRBJ2-7; 8 nucleotides match TRBD1. Germline V lookup: CDR1 LNHDA, CDR2 SQIVND (reference sequence). The CDR3 length is 14 residues. V lost 2 bases to trimming and J lost 5 bases; unmatched junction nucleotides: 5. The CDR3 nucleotides read TGTGCCAGTAGTATACCAGGGGGCACAGACGAGCAGTACTTC. This sequence encodes CASSIPGGTDEQYF.

The chain joins TRBV18 to TRBJ1-2, with 8 bases matching TRBD1. The trim removed 3 bases at V and 4 bases at J, leaving 1 base unmatched. Germline loops: CDR1 KGHSH, CDR2 LQKENI. The CDR3 runs to 13 residues. The chain's CDR3 is CASSPDRAYGYTF. In nucleotides, the CDR3 is TGTGCCAGCTCACCGGACAGGGCCTATGGCTACACCTTC.